A selection of T cell receptor beta chains follows, all from one sample in a study of cytomegalovirus exposure and HLA in healthy donors. Using immunoSEQ multiplex PCR, the repertoire was profiled, and TCRdb retains in-frame clones only, with some absent. The table shows around 130,000 clones, with 75% to 85% occurring only once. Source material: PBMCs. Receptor source: a woman aged 18-29 years in good health and CMV-seropositive. CDR3s include the opening cysteine and the closing phenylalanine or tryptophan. D genes are given only for firm matches. Some rows mark clone size as missing; the rest say once, few, many or name a class of expanded clone.

clone size	V gene	D gene	J gene	CDR3 DNA	CDR3 protein
-	TRBV11-2	-	TRBJ1-1	TGTGCCAGCAGCTCTAAGAGTATCGCTGAAGCTTTCTTT	CASSSKSIAEAFF
-	TRBV5-1	-	TRBJ2-7	TGCGCCAGCAGCCCCAGGGGCGGCTACGAGCAGTACTTC	CASSPRGGYEQYF
-	TRBV19	TRBD1	TRBJ2-7	TGTGCCAGTAGTAGAGGACAGGACACCTACGAGCAGTACTTC	CASSRGQDTYEQYF
few	TRBV6-5	-	TRBJ1-1	TGTGCCAGCAGTTCACAGGGCTACACTGAAGCTTTCTTT	CASSSQGYTEAFF
-	TRBV11-1	-	TRBJ1-1	TGTGCCAGCAGCGCGGTGAACACTGAAGCTTTCTTT	CASSAVNTEAFF
-	TRBV11-3	-	TRBJ1-1	TGTGCCAGCAGCTTAGACAGGTCCACTGAAGCTTTCTTT	CASSLDRSTEAFF
-	TRBV30	-	TRBJ2-5	TGTGCCTGGAGTAATAGTCCCCAAGAGACCCAGTACTTC	CAWSNSPQETQYF
-	TRBV5-1	-	TRBJ1-1	TGCGCCAGCAGCCCTCCCCGGGGAGGGGTGGACACTGAAGCTTTCTTT	CASSPPRGGVDTEAFF
-	TRBV7-6	-	TRBJ1-4	TGTGCCAGCAGCTTAGGTGTCATAGGAGATGAAAAACTGTTTTTT	CASSLGVIGDEKLFF
-	TRBV7-9	TRBD1	TRBJ1-2	TGTTCCAGCAGCTGGGACAGGGGTGCCTATGGCTACACCTTC	CSSSWDRGAYGYTF
-	TRBV7-6	-	TRBJ2-3	TGTGCCAGCAGCAGGGACTTAACCCCCACAGATACGCAGTATTTT	CASSRDLTPTDTQYF
few	TRBV4-1	TRBD1	TRBJ2-6	TGCGCCAGCAGCCAACTAGACAGGGGCGTTTCTGGGGCCAACGTCCTGACTTTC	CASSQLDRGVSGANVLTF
-	TRBV6-4	TRBD1	TRBJ1-6	TGTGCCAGCAGACGACAGGGGAATGGTAATTCACCCCTCCACTTT	CASRRQGNGNSPLHF
-	TRBV7-8	TRBD1	TRBJ2-2	TGTGCCAGCAGCTTAGCCGGACAGGGGCTTGCCGGGGAGCTGTTTTTT	CASSLAGQGLAGELFF
-	TRBV7-9	-	TRBJ1-1	TGTGCCAGCAGCACGCGGACAGCCCACACTGAAGCTTTCTTT	CASSTRTAHTEAFF
-	TRBV10-2	TRBD2	TRBJ2-5	TGCGCCAGTGGGGAGGGGGAGACCCAGTACTTC	CASGEGETQYF
-	TRBV5-1	-	TRBJ2-7	TGCGCCACCGGACTCTTACCATCCTACGAGCAGTACTTC	CATGLLPSYEQYF
-	TRBV2	-	TRBJ1-3	TGTGCCAGCAGTGACAGGGGTGGAAACACCATATATTTT	CASSDRGGNTIYF
-	TRBV27	-	TRBJ2-1	TGTGCCAGCAGCCTGAGCCCAGAGGGCAATGAGCAGTTCTTC	CASSLSPEGNEQFF
-	TRBV29-1	-	TRBJ1-4	TGCAGCAGCACTAATGAACAGGGAAGGGCTGAAAAACTGTTTTTT	CSSTNEQGRAEKLFF
-	TRBV6-4	-	TRBJ2-6	TGTGCCAGCAGTGACTCTGGCGGGGACGGGGCCAACGTCCTGACTTTC	CASSDSGGDGANVLTF
-	TRBV4-1	TRBD2	TRBJ2-3	TGCGCCAGCAGCCAGGGGACTATGACAGATACGCAGTATTTT	CASSQGTMTDTQYF
-	TRBV27	TRBD1	TRBJ2-7	TGTGCCAGCAGTCCCAGGACAGGGGGCTTCTACGAGCAGTACTTC	CASSPRTGGFYEQYF